This TCR beta chain stems from a study of blood T cell repertoires in COVID-19. The data were produced by immunoSEQ multiplex PCR, yet TCRdb's version contains in-frame clones alone and is incomplete. Of about 100,000 clones listed, roughly 87% are singletons. The germline V gene encodes CDR1 SGHAT and CDR2 FQNNGV. The length of the CDR3 is 15 residues. Trimming at V came to 1 base and at J to 6 bases, leaving 7 bases not matched to a gene. V gene TRBV11-2 combines with J gene TRBJ2-7, with 9 bases matching TRBD1. The receptor's source is a man younger than 35 with COVID-19, enrolled during active disease. Material for sequencing was peripheral blood. This CDR3 reads CASSLGDRGGSEQYF. CDR3 in DNA: TGTGCCAGCAGCTTAGGTGACAGGGGGGGTTCCGAGCAGTACTTC.